This TCR beta chain was found in a study of monozygotic twins with inflammatory bowel disease (dated by TCRdb to the late 2010s). Some background on the complete study: The complete study included about 28 monozygotic twin pairs: 19 IBD-discordant Danish pairs and nine German pairs, of which four were IBD-concordant and five were IBD-discordant. Disease-associated traits were sought mainly through comparisons between IBD patients and their genetically identical healthy co-twins within discordant pairs. Each individual had, on average, about 151 000 unique TCRalpha sequences and 181 000 unique TCRbeta sequences available for analysis.

The germline V gene encodes CDR1 MNHEY and CDR2 SVGEGT. From the cysteine up to the phenylalanine, the CDR3 has a length of 17 residues. The DNA is not on file. From each donor, a roughly 2.5 ml peripheral blood sample was collected into PAXgene tubes and stored at -80 degrees C. Total RNA was isolated from whole blood with the PAXgene blood miRNA kit on an automated QIAcube, without T cell sorting. Peripheral blood from monozygotic twin pairs, either concordant or discordant for inflammatory bowel disease, underwent deep TCRalpha and TCRbeta repertoire profiling that used unique molecular barcoding. Smoking habits were recorded for all twin pairs, and individuals were classified as current, former or never smokers. Receptors were amplified or captured by 5' RACE. Each TCR library was prepared from around 3,400 ng of total RNA. For each sample, cDNA synthesis was carried out in eight separate reactions using SMARTScribe reverse transcriptase. During cDNA synthesis, template switching was used to introduce unique molecular identifiers that contained a 6-nucleotide sample barcode. TCRalpha and TCRbeta cDNA was amplified in two nested PCRs of around 15 and 9 cycles, and bead purification was carried out after each PCR. Before amplification, the cDNA was both treated with uracil DNA-glycosylase and purified with the QIAquick PCR purification kit. The second PCR added Illumina TruSeq-compatible adapters along with sample-specific barcodes. Library quality and concentration were assessed using TapeStation and Qubit, and approximately 5 ng of each library was pooled. Pooled libraries were sequenced on an Illumina HiSeq2500 single-index Rapid Run with 2 x 100 bp reads and custom sequencing primers. Per the original workflow: UMI-based consensus assembly with MiGEC version 1.2.6 was used to correct PCR and sequencing errors. MiXCR version 2.1.1 was used for V(D)J alignment, clonotype assembly and CDR3 extraction. To normalise gene usage, clonotype sharing and MAIT/NKT TCR abundance, the analysis used the top 1000, 10 000 and 20 000 clonotypes per sample. After downsampling to 27 000 UMIs, diversity was calculated as the inverse Simpson index using the vegan R package. Paired Mann-Whitney U tests were applied to discordant twin pairs, and Benjamini-Hochberg correction was used for multiple testing. Based on TCRdb reprocessing of the reads, there is one entry per CDR3 protein sequence, and DNA is missing. TCRdb's processing, not the authors', yielded these V and J calls. The table held for this sample gives approximately 390,000 distinct CDR3 sequences. Approximately 2.3% of the sample belongs to the ten largest clones.

The study at large found these results: The analysis was unable to tell apart different T cell subtypes. Concordant and discordant twins showed no difference in repertoire similarity, possibly because of limited statistical power. No single strong signal or clonotype linked to IBD turned up in the results, so the idea that one exists was not supported. Because patients were on differing immunosuppressive treatments, the repertoires may have picked up extra background noise and inter-individual variability. Fewer clonotypes were shared with other individuals by IBD patients than by healthy twins, most markedly in patients showing signs of disease activity. IBD patients had lower TCRbeta repertoire diversity, measured by the inverse Simpson index, than their healthy co-twins.

Note on this clonotype: Its antigen remains unidentified.

The V and J segments used are TRBV6-2 or TRBV6-3 and TRBJ2-3. The TCR sequence derives from a human donor with ulcerative colitis or Crohn's disease, or a healthy co-twin of an affected twin (not recorded which). Sequenced sample: blood. The CDR3 protein sequence reads: CASSLPRTAASTDTQYF.